Listed below are T cell receptor beta chains from one sample, sequenced in a study of monozygotic twins with inflammatory bowel disease. Reanalyzing the 5' RACE reads, TCRdb keeps one entry per CDR3 protein, without DNA. The sample has 420,000 or so distinct CDR3 sequences. The sequenced material came from blood. The origin of the receptors is a human donor with ulcerative colitis or Crohn's disease, or a healthy co-twin of an affected twin (not recorded which). Each CDR3 is given with its conserved first and last residue.

V gene	J gene	CDR3 protein
TRBV30	TRBJ2-3	CAWSVRLAGVIHTDTQYF
TRBV5-1	TRBJ2-1	CASSTSARTEQFF
TRBV4-3	TRBJ2-3	CASSHARSVTDTQYF
TRBV6-5	TRBJ2-7	CASSYDSNAASYEQYF
TRBV11-2	TRBJ1-6	CASSLVGGQGAFYNSPLHF
TRBV25-1	TRBJ1-2	CASSESRTDSGYTF
TRBV5-1	TRBJ2-7	CASSLELFSSYEQYF
TRBV2	TRBJ2-1	CASSVQGRNEQFF
TRBV28	TRBJ1-2	CASNPPGTDYGYTF
TRBV4-1	TRBJ1-1	CASSQLRQGTTEAFF
TRBV7-2	TRBJ2-7	CASSYGKVSYEQYF
TRBV20-1	TRBJ2-7	CSARSQDRGALYEQYF
TRBV3-1	TRBJ1-1	CASSPYRQVGRDTEAFF
TRBV11-2	TRBJ2-7	CASSLPMRPEQYF
TRBV25-1	TRBJ2-3	CASEGRSTDTQYF
TRBV7-9	TRBJ2-3	CAGLATDTQYF
TRBV19	TRBJ2-7	CASRESPSYEQYF
TRBV5-1	TRBJ2-7	CASSPLPDGQDSYEQYF
TRBV3-1	TRBJ2-4	CASSLQPQDPRYF
TRBV6-5	TRBJ2-1	CASSYGTSGRGNEQFF
TRBV5-1	TRBJ2-2	CASSLVPGSTGELFF
TRBV12-3/TRBV12-4	TRBJ1-1	CASTYIGRNTEAFF
TRBV20-1	TRBJ1-1	CSPDPLQGRTEAFF
TRBV7-2	TRBJ2-1	CAIETGTPINEQFF
TRBV12-2	TRBJ2-1	CASRSNQRGNEQFF
TRBV9	TRBJ2-7	CASSVGGLAAYEQYF
TRBV7-9	TRBJ2-7	CASSSDRGRDKGEQYF
TRBV20-1	TRBJ1-5	CSAIATGGGNQPQHF
TRBV11-1	TRBJ2-3	CASSAGGWGLAEFTDTQYF
TRBV20-1	TRBJ1-5	CSARGRRSDRGESNQPQHF
TRBV12-3/TRBV12-4	TRBJ2-1	CASSLTGNEQFF
TRBV9	TRBJ2-1	CASSVTSGRDSDEQFF
TRBV10-3	TRBJ1-1	CAISDVNSNTEAFF
TRBV7-3	TRBJ2-5	CASSRLAQETQYF
TRBV5-6	TRBJ2-3	CASSPRLLADTQYF
TRBV29-1	TRBJ1-1	CSASGQGLNTEAFF
TRBV5-1	TRBJ2-2	CASSLAGTGDRANTGELFF
TRBV18	TRBJ2-3	CASSPPATSGRDLSTDTQYF
TRBV11-2	TRBJ2-1	CASSPTTSMVASYNEQFF
TRBV4-1	TRBJ2-7	CASSQDPMWGEGPDEQYF